This T cell receptor (beta chain) was obtained from a study of graft-versus-host responses after intestinal transplantation. Across the whole study: Grafts were multivisceral, liver-intestinal, or isolated intestinal. Every recipient underwent anti-thymocyte globulin induction, then tacrolimus and steroids for roughly 3 years.

Whole-study findings and limits: Maximum circulating GvH clone levels tracked with early post-transplant HvG decreases.

The germline V gene has CDR1 MNHNY and CDR2 SVGAGI (reference sequence). V gave up 6 bases and J gave up 5 bases, with 6 bases separating them. This CDR3 has 11 residues. Here immunoSEQ multiplex PCR was the method, and the copy in TCRdb shows in-frame clones only, minus some. The sample has 9,500 to 15,000 clones; over 70% are singletons. Processing of graft tissue released intraepithelial and lamina propria lymphocytes. Notes on this clone: Its antigen is as yet unknown.

This specimen consisted of ileum tissue, obtained roughly 4.5 months after intestinal transplantation. This TCR was sampled from a human patient who received an intestinal transplant, so some T cells may come from the graft donor. The V and J genes are TRBV6-6 and TRBJ2-3, with D maybe TRBD2 (5 bases). CDR3 in amino acids: CASSRGDTQYF. CDR3 DNA sequence: TGTGCCAGCAGCCGGGGAGATACGCAGTATTTT.